The 29 T cell receptor beta chains reported below all come from one sample, sequenced in a study of cytomegalovirus exposure and HLA in healthy donors. The PCR made use of 60 Vbeta and 13 Jbeta primers. Profiling relied on immunoSEQ multiplex PCR, and the TCRdb table lists in-frame clones only, not all of them. The data hold around 140,000 clones, with roughly 8.8% observed a single time. Sequenced input: PBMCs. The receptors stem from a woman in her 40s in good health and CMV-seropositive.

This clone has more than one count but fewer than ten. The chain carries TRBV20-1 and TRBJ2-5, with 11 positions matching TRBD1. The CDR3 sequence is 11 residues long. Germline loops: CDR1 DFQATT, CDR2 SNEGSKA (reference sequence). V dropped 7 bases and J dropped 10; count of bases not matched to a gene: 5. DNA of the CDR3: TGCAGTGTAAAGGGACAGGGGGTCCAGTACTTC. Protein sequence: CSVKGQGVQYF.

This chain connects TRBV6-5 to TRBJ1-4; D unresolved. This CDR3 contains 14 residues. Trimming stripped 2 bases from V and 5 bases from J, with 9 bases between. CDR1 MNHEY and CDR2 SVGAGI come from the germline V gene. This chain's CDR3 is CASSYGGVNEKLFF. CDR3 DNA: TGTGCCAGCAGTTACGGCGGGGTCAATGAAAAACTGTTTTTT.

This chain joins TRBV13 and TRBJ2-3; 8 nucleotides agree with TRBD2. This CDR3 comprises 16 residues. V shed 5 bases, J shed 4 bases, and the junction held 11 bases outside the gene matches. Germline loops: CDR1 PRHDT, CDR2 FYEKMQ (reference sequence). The chain's CDR3 is CASSRGNGGAADTQYF. CDR3 nucleotides: TGTGCCAGCAGCCGAGGTAACGGGGGGGCAGCAGATACGCAGTATTTT.

The table lists this clone with a few counts. The V gene is TRBV7-8, the J gene TRBJ1-2; 7 nucleotides align to TRBD1. The CDR3 is 13 residues long. Per germline, CDR1 SGHVS and CDR2 FQNEAQ. Germline trimming cut 4 bases from V and 7 bases from J; bases unmatched to any gene: 6. The CDR3 coding sequence is TGTGCCAGCAGCTCCGGGACAGAGGTTGGCTACACCTTC. Protein product: CASSSGTEVGYTF.

The chain joins TRBV7-2 to TRBJ2-1; D gene uncertain. CDR3 length: 12 amino acids. The V and J ends lost 5 bases and 12 bases respectively, with 14 bases between them. From germline, CDR1 is SGHTA and CDR2 FQGNSA. CDR3 amino acids: CASSQQLNAQFF. The DNA for the CDR3 is TGTGCCAGCAGCCAACAGCTAAACGCGCAGTTCTTC.

A remark on this clone: The sample contains more than one DNA sequence encoding this CDR3. The chain carries TRBV13 and TRBJ1-2; 9 bases align to TRBD1. There are 14 residues in the CDR3. Germline CDR1 and CDR2: PRHDT and FYEKMQ (reference sequence). With 5 bases clipped from V and 2 bases from J, the junction kept 3 bases outside the gene matches. CDR3 sequence: CASSRDRENYGYTF. For the CDR3, the DNA is TGTGCCAGCAGCCGGGACAGGGAAAACTATGGCTACACCTTC.

The chain has TRBV5-4 and TRBJ1-4, with D maybe TRBD1 (6 bases). The CDR3 is made up of 15 amino acids. Germline-derived CDR1 and CDR2 are SGHNT and YYREEE (reference sequence). V dropped 2 bases and J dropped 3 bases, with 11 bases sitting between them. This CDR3 reads CASSLGGAANEKLFF. The CDR3 DNA sequence: TGTGCCAGCAGCTTAGGGGGGGCGGCTAATGAAAAACTGTTTTTT. Based on the CDR3 plus reference TRBV5-4 and TRBJ1-4, the full variable domain is ETGVTQSPTHLIKTRGQQVTLRCSSQSGHNTVSWYQQALGQGPQFIFQYYREEENGRGNFPPRFSGLQFPNYSSELNVNALELDDSALYLCASSLGGAANEKLFFGSGTQLSVL.

There are a few counts of this clone. This chain joins TRBV29-1 and TRBJ1-2; D unresolved. Germline-derived CDR1 and CDR2 are SQVTM and ANQGSEA. This CDR3 has 13 residues. With 5 bases removed from V and 1 base from J, the gap between germline ends came to 11 bases. This CDR3 is CSVLGSFNYGYTF. CDR3 coding DNA: TGCAGCGTTCTGGGCAGCTTTAACTATGGCTACACCTTC.

This chain links TRBV2 with TRBJ1-6, with D uncertain. The CDR3 length is 15 residues. Trimming shortened V by 7 bases and J by 1 base, and 11 bases separated the two germline ends. Germline loops: CDR1 SNHLY, CDR2 FYNNEI. CDR3 residues: CASMKEESYNSPLHF. The CDR3, as DNA: TGTGCCAGCATGAAGGAGGAATCCTATAATTCACCCCTCCACTTT.

This clone was seen a handful of times. The V and J genes are TRBV5-5 and TRBJ2-7, with D perhaps TRBD1 (6 bases). Germline V lookup: CDR1 SGHKS, CDR2 YYEKEE (reference sequence). There are 15 residues in the CDR3. Trimming took 4 bases from V and 2 from J, leaving 16 bases between them. The CDR3 DNA reads TGTGCCAGCAGCATGGAAGGGGGTTACCCCTACGAGCAGTACTTC. This gives the protein CASSMEGGYPYEQYF.

The chain employs TRBV4-1 and TRBJ2-5, with D perhaps matching TRBD2 (6 bases). Trimming removed 0 bases from V and 10 bases from J, with 27 bases in between. The germline gives CDR1 MGHRA, CDR2 YSYEKL. This CDR3 comprises 18 residues. CDR3 sequence (DNA): TGCGCCAGCAGCCAAGATTTAGAACCGGGCCACGGTCGAGCGGGCCAGTACTTC. This codes for CASSQDLEPGHGRAGQYF.

This clone showed up just a few times. The rearrangement uses TRBV19 and TRBJ2-5; 10 bases align to TRBD1. CDR1 is LNHDA and CDR2 is SQIVND in the germline V gene (reference sequence). There are 14 residues in the CDR3. V trimming: 3 bases; J trimming: 2 bases; junction bases outside the gene matches: 0. The chain's CDR3 is CASSMGQGQETQYF. In DNA, the CDR3 is TGTGCCAGTAGTATGGGACAGGGGCAAGAGACCCAGTACTTC.

This clone has a handful of counts. V is TRBV25-1 and J is TRBJ1-4, with 7 bases fitting TRBD1. Germline V gene lookup returns CDR1 MGHDK and CDR2 SYGVNS. Losses at the gene ends were 8 bases for V and 3 bases for J; bases not matched to a gene: 3. This CDR3 has 13 residues. The CDR3 bases are TGTGCCAGCTCGGGACAGCCTAATGAAAAACTGTTTTTT. Translating it yields CASSGQPNEKLFF.

In this sample, this clone turned up a few times. The CDR3 here is CASSLGRNSPLHF. Written as DNA, the CDR3 is TGTGCCAGCAGCTTAGGGAGGAATTCACCCCTCCACTTT. The chain combines TRBV7-2 with TRBJ1-6; D uncertain. The ends were cut back, 1 base at V and 7 bases at J, with 5 bases in the middle. This CDR3 is built from 13 residues. Germline CDR1 is SGHTA and CDR2 is FQGNSA.

The chain has TRBV9 and TRBJ1-3; D gene ambiguous. The CDR3 covers 15 residues. Trimming took off 0 bases at V and 2 bases at J, with 9 bases between the two ends. Germline V lookup: CDR1 SGDLS, CDR2 YYNGEE. The CDR3 protein is CASSVDGSAGNTIYF. In DNA, the CDR3 is TGTGCCAGCAGCGTAGATGGTTCGGCTGGAAACACCATATATTTT. Full variable domain (outside the CDR3, taken from reference TRBV9 and TRBJ1-3): DSGVTQTPKHLITATGQRVTLRCSPRSGDLSVYWYQQSLDQGLQFLIQYYNGEERAKGNILERFSAQQFPDLHSELNLSSLELGDSALYFCASSVDGSAGNTIYFGEGSWLTVV.

This rearrangement joins TRBV6-6 to TRBJ1-2; D gene uncertain. V shed 5 bases and J shed 4 bases, with 14 bases lying between them. The CDR3 contains 14 residues. Per germline, CDR1 MNHNY and CDR2 SVGAGI (reference sequence). CDR3 nucleotide sequence: TGTGCCAGCAGTCCGCCAGGCGGGGTCTATGGCTACACCTTC. Translation: CASSPPGGVYGYTF.

This clone came up a few times. The CDR3 DNA reads as TGTGCCAGTAGTACCGGGGGAAACGAGCAGTACTTC. Its protein is CASSTGGNEQYF. V is TRBV19 and J is TRBJ2-7; D is possibly TRBD2 (6 bases). CDR1 LNHDA and CDR2 SQIVND come from the germline V gene (reference sequence). The ends were cut back, 4 bases at V and 5 bases at J, with 9 bases in the middle. There are 12 residues in the CDR3.

The chain couples TRBV6-1 to TRBJ1-1; D is undetermined. Looked up from germline, CDR1 is MNHNS and CDR2 is SASEGT. This CDR3 is built from 12 residues. V was pared by 8 bases and J by 3 bases, with 10 bases between. CDR3 coding DNA: TGTGCCAGCTCCCGACGGGACACTGAAGCTTTCTTT. Translation gives CASSRRDTEAFF.

This clone was observed a few times. This chain joins TRBV7-2 and TRBJ1-4; D gene ambiguous. CDR3 length: 14 amino acids. Per the germline V gene, CDR1 is SGHTA and CDR2 is FQGNSA. The V and J ends lost 2 bases and 5 bases respectively, with 9 bases between them. The CDR3 loop is CASSLPGLNEKLFF. CDR3 in DNA: TGTGCCAGCAGCTTACCGGGTCTAAATGAAAAACTGTTTTTT.

The chain couples TRBV19 to TRBJ2-7; 9 nucleotides agree with TRBD2. Germline V gene lookup returns CDR1 LNHDA and CDR2 SQIVND (reference sequence). The CDR3 extends over 14 amino acids. J gave up 0 bases and V 7 bases, and 4 bases lay outside the gene matches. CDR3 amino acids: CASKRLADSYEQYF. Here the CDR3 DNA reads TGTGCCAGTAAACGACTAGCGGACTCCTACGAGCAGTACTTC.

This clone was observed a handful of times. The chain has TRBV18 and TRBJ2-2; 7 bases are shared with TRBD1. Germline CDR1 and CDR2: KGHSH and LQKENI. This CDR3 has 15 residues. The junction had 2 bases not matched to a gene; V was cut back by 0 bases and J by 4 bases. CDR3 in amino acids: CASSPPAGGTGELFF. DNA for the CDR3: TGTGCCAGCTCACCACCAGCAGGGGGCACCGGGGAGCTGTTTTTT.

V gene TRBV4-3 combines with J gene TRBJ2-5, with 9 bases identical to TRBD1. Germline CDR1 LGHNA, CDR2 YSLEER. The CDR3 sequence is 15 residues long. The ends lost 5 bases at V and 2 bases at J; junction bases unmatched: 6. The CDR3 spells CASSADRGWQETQYF. CDR3 sequence (DNA): TGCGCCAGCAGCGCCGACAGGGGGTGGCAAGAGACCCAGTACTTC.

The chain joins TRBV19 to TRBJ1-4; D unclear. The CDR3 is made up of 14 amino acids. The germline gives CDR1 LNHDA, CDR2 SQIVND (reference sequence). With 6 bases removed from V and 8 bases from J, the gap between germline ends came to 16 bases. CDR3 nucleotides: TGTGCCAGTAGGAACTACTTAAGGCAGGAAAAACTGTTTTTT. It translates to CASRNYLRQEKLFF.

This sequence joins TRBV7-9 and TRBJ2-1; maybe TRBD2 (5 bases). The CDR3 is made up of 15 amino acids. The germline V gene encodes CDR1 SEHNR and CDR2 FQNEAQ (reference sequence). The V end was cut by 5 bases, the J end by 5 bases, with 16 bases between. The CDR3 reads CASSRAGIRDNEQFF. The CDR3 nucleotides are TGTGCCAGCAGCAGGGCGGGTATTAGGGACAATGAGCAGTTCTTC. Full variable domain (outside the CDR3, taken from reference TRBV7-9 and TRBJ2-1): DTGVSQNPRHKITKRGQNVTFRCDPISEHNRLYWYRQTLGQGPEFLTYFQNEAQLEKSRLLSDRFSAERPKGSFSTLEIQRTEQGDSAMYLCASSRAGIRDNEQFFGPGTRLTVL.

V is TRBV19 and J is TRBJ1-3; 8 bases align to TRBD1. CDR3 length: 14 amino acids. Per the germline V gene, CDR1 is LNHDA and CDR2 is SQIVND (reference sequence). V lost 6 bases to trimming and J lost 2 bases; unmatched junction nucleotides: 3. The CDR3 sequence is CASRGQAAGNTIYF. DNA of the CDR3: TGTGCCAGTAGGGGACAGGCGGCTGGAAACACCATATATTTT.

This chain joins TRBV7-9 and TRBJ2-3; maybe TRBD2 (6 bases). V was clipped by 4 bases and J by 2 bases, with 7 bases between them. Germline-derived CDR1 and CDR2 are SEHNR and FQNEAQ (reference sequence). This CDR3 spans 13 amino acids. The CDR3 region has the DNA TGTGCCAGCAGCTGGGAGGCCACAGATACGCAGTATTTT. Protein product: CASSWEATDTQYF.

This chain joins TRBV5-1 and TRBJ1-6, with 10 bases identical to TRBD1. Looked up from germline, CDR1 is SGHRS and CDR2 is YFSETQ. The CDR3 runs to 16 residues. Germline trimming cut 5 bases from V and 7 bases from J; bases unmatched to any gene: 9. In nucleotides, the CDR3 is TGCGCCAGCAGATTTAACCCGGGACAGGGGAATTCACCCCTCCACTTT. This gives the protein CASRFNPGQGNSPLHF.

This clone showed up just a few times. The chain combines TRBV5-5 with TRBJ2-2; D gene unclear. CDR3 length: 14 residues. Trimming cost V 0 bases and J 5 bases, with 8 bases left between them. In germline, CDR1 is SGHKS, CDR2 YYEKEE (reference sequence). CDR3 sequence: CASSLVERTGELFF. CDR3 nucleotide sequence: TGTGCCAGCAGCTTGGTGGAGAGGACCGGGGAGCTGTTTTTT.

This clone came up a few times. The chain joins TRBV9 to TRBJ2-2; D is perhaps TRBD1 (6 bases). The germline gives CDR1 SGDLS, CDR2 YYNGEE. Trimming left V 4 bases short and J 6 bases short, with 13 bases between. CDR3 length: 14 amino acids. As DNA, the CDR3 is TGTGCCAGCAGCACAGGGACACCTTCCGGGGAGCTGTTTTTT. Translated: CASSTGTPSGELFF. Full variable domain (remainder filled in from reference TRBV9 and TRBJ2-2): DSGVTQTPKHLITATGQRVTLRCSPRSGDLSVYWYQQSLDQGLQFLIQYYNGEERAKGNILERFSAQQFPDLHSELNLSSLELGDSALYFCASSTGTPSGELFFGEGSRLTVL.